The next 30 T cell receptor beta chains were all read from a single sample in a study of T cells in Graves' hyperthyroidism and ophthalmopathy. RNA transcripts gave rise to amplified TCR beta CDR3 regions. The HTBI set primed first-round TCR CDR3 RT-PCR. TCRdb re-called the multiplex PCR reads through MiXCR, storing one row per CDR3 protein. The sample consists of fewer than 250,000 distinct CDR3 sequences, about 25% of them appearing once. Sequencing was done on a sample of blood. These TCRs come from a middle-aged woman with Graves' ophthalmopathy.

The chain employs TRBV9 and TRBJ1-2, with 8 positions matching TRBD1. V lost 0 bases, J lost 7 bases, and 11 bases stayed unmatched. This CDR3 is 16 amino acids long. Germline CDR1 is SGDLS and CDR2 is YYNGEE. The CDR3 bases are TGTGCCAGCAGCGTAGTGTCGTCAGGGGGCTTCCCTGGCTACACCTTC. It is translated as CASSVVSSGGFPGYTF.

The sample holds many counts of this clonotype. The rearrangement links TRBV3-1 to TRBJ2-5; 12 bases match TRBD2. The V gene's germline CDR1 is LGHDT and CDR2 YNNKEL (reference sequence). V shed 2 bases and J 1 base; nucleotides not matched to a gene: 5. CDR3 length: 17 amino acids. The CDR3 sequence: CASSQQLAGGRQETQYF. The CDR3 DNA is TGTGCCAGCAGCCAACAACTAGCGGGAGGACGCCAAGAGACCCAGTACTTC.

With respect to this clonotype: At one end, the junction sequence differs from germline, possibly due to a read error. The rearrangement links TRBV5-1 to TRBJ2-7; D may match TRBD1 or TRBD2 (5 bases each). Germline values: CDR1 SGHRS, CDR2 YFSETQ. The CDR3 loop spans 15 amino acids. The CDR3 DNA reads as TGCGCCAGCAGCTTAACCGGGACGAGCTCCCACGAGCAGTACTTC. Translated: CASSLTGTSSHEQYF.

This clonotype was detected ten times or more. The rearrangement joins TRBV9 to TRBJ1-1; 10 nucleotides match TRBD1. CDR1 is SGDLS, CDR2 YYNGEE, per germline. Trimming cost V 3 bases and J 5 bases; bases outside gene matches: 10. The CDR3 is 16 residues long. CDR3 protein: CASSGSTGGLWTEAFF. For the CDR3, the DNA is TGTGCCAGCAGCGGATCGACAGGGGGCTTATGGACTGAAGCTTTCTTT.

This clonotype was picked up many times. This chain's CDR3 is CASRILDGYEQYF. CDR3 in DNA: TGTGCCAGCAGGATACTGGACGGCTACGAGCAGTACTTC. This rearrangement joins TRBV5-4 to TRBJ2-7, with D unclear. CDR1 SGHNT and CDR2 YYREEE come from the germline V gene (reference sequence). The V and J ends lost 5 bases and 3 bases respectively, with 12 bases between them. The CDR3 totals 13 residues. Full variable domain (outside the CDR3, taken from reference TRBV5-4 and TRBJ2-7): ETGVTQSPTHLIKTRGQQVTLRCSSQSGHNTVSWYQQALGQGPQFIFQYYREEENGRGNFPPRFSGLQFPNYSSELNVNALELDDSALYLCASRILDGYEQYFGPGTRLTVT.

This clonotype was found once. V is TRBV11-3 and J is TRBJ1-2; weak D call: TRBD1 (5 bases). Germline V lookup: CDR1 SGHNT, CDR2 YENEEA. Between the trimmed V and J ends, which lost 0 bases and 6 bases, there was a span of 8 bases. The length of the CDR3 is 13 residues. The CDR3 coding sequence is TGTGCCAGCAGCTTAGAGGGGGGAAATGGCTACACCTTC. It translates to CASSLEGGNGYTF.

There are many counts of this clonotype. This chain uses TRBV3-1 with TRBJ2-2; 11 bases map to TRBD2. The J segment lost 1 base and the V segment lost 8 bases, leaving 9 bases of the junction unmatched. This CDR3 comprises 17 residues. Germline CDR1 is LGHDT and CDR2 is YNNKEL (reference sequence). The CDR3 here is CASAPVGLAGNTGELFF. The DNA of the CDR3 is TGTGCCAGCGCCCCCGTAGGACTAGCGGGGAACACCGGGGAGCTGTTTTTT.

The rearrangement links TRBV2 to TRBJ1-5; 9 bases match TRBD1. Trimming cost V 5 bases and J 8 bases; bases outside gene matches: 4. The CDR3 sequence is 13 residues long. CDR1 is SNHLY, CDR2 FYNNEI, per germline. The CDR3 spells CASSRDRAKPQHF. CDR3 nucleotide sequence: TGTGCCAGCAGTCGGGACAGGGCAAAGCCCCAGCATTTT.

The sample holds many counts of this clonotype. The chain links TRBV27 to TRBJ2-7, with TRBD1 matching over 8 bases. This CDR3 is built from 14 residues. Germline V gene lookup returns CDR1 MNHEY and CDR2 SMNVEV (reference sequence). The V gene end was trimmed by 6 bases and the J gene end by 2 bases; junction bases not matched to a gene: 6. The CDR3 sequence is CASRYTGQAYEQYF. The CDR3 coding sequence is TGTGCCAGCAGGTACACGGGACAGGCCTACGAGCAGTACTTC.

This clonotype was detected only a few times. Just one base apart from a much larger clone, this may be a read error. The CDR3 nucleotides are TGTGCCATCAGTCCTCAAGAGGGAGCTAACTATGGCTACACCTTC. It specifies CAISPQEGANYGYTF. The V gene is TRBV10-3, the J gene TRBJ1-2; unclear D gene. The CDR3 length is 15 residues. V lost 5 bases and J 0 bases, leaving 13 bases between the germline ends. The germline V gene encodes CDR1 ENHRY and CDR2 SYGVKD.

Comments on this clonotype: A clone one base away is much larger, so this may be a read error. The chain's CDR3 is CASNEGLESHEQYF. Here the CDR3 DNA reads TGTGCCAGCAACGAGGGACTGGAGTCCCACGAGCAGTACTTC. The gene calls are TRBV6-2 or TRBV6-3 and TRBJ2-7, with D maybe TRBD2 (6 bases). Trimming pared 7 bases from V and 5 bases from J, leaving 18 bases between. The germline V gene has CDR1 MNHEY and CDR2 SVGEGT. The CDR3 sequence is 14 residues long.

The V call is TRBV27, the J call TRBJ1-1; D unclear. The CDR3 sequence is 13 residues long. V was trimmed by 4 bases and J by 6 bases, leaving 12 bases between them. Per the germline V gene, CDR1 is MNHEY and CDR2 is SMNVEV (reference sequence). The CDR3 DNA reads TGTGCCAGCAGTTCCCGCTTAGTGGCTGAAGCTTTCTTT. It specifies CASSSRLVAEAFF.

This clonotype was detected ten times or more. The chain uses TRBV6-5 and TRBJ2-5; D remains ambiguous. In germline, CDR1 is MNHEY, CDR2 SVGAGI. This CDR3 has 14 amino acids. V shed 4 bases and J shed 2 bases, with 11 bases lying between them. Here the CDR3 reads CASSSTHRQETQYF. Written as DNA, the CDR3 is TGTGCCAGCAGTTCCACTCACAGACAAGAGACCCAGTACTTC.

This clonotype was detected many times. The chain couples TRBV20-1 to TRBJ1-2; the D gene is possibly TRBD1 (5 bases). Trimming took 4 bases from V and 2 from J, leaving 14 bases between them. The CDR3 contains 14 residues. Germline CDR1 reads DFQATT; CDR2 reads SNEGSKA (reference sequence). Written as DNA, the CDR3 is TGCAGTGCTACTCCGGGAGGGGCCAACTATGGCTACACCTTC. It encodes CSATPGGANYGYTF.

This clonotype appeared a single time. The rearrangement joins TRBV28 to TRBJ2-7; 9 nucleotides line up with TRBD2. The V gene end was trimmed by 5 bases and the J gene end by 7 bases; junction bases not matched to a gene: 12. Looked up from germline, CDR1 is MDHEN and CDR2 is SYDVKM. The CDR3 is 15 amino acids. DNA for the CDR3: TGTGCCAGCAGTCCTTCCAGTAGCGGGAGAGGGGAGCAGTACTTC. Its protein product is CASSPSSSGRGEQYF.

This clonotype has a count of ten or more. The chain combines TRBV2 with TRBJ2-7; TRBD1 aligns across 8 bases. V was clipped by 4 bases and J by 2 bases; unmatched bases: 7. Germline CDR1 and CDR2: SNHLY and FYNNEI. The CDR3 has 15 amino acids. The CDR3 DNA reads TGTGCCAGCAGTGGCTCAGGGGGCAACCCCTACGAGCAGTACTTC. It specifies CASSGSGGNPYEQYF. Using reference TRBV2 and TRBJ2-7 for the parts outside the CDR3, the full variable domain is EPEVTQTPSHQVTQMGQEVILRCVPISNHLYFYWYRQILGQKVEFLVSFYNNEISEKSEIFDDQFSVERPDGSNFTLKIRSTKLEDSAMYFCASSGSGGNPYEQYFGPGTRLTVT.

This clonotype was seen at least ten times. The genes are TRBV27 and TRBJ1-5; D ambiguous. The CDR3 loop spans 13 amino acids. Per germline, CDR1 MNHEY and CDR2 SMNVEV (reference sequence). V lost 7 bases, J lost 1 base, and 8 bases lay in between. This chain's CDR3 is CASKTQSNQPQHF. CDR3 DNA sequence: TGTGCCAGCAAGACACAGAGCAATCAGCCCCAGCATTTT.

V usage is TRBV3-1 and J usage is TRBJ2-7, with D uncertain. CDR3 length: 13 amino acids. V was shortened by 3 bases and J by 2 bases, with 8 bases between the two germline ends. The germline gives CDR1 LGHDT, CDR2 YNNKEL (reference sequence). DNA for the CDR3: TGTGCCAGCAGCCACCCGAGTACCTACGAGCAGTACTTC. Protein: CASSHPSTYEQYF.

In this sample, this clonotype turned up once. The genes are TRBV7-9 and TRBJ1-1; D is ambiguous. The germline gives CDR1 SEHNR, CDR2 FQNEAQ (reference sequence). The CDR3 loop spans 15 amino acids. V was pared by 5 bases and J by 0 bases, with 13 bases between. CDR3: CASSSLGRVNTEAFF. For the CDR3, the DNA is TGTGCCAGCAGCAGCCTTGGACGCGTGAACACTGAAGCTTTCTTT.

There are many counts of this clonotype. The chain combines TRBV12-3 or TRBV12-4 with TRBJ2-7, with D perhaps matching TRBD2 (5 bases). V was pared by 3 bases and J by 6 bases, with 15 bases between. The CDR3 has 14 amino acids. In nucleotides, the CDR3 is TGTGCCAGCAGTTTCGGGGTACTTGGGGTCGAGCAGTACTTC. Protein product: CASSFGVLGVEQYF.

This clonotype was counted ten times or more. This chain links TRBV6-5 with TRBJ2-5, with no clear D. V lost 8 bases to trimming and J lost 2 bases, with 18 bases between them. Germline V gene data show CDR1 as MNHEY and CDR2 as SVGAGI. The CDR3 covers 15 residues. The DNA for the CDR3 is TGTGCCAGCTGTTTAGGCCTCGGAACACAAGAGACCCAGTACTTC. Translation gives CASCLGLGTQETQYF.

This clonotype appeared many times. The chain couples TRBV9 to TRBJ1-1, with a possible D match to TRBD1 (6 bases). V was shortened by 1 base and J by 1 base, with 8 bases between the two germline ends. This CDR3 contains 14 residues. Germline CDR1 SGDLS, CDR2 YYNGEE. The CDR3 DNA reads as TGTGCCAGCAGCGTAACAGGGAAGAACACTGAAGCTTTCTTT. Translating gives CASSVTGKNTEAFF.

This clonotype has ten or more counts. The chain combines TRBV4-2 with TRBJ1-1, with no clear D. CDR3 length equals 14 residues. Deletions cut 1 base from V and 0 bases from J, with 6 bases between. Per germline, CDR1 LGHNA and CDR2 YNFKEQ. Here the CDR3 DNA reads TGTGCCAGCAGCCAAGTACGACTGAACACTGAAGCTTTCTTT. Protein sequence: CASSQVRLNTEAFF.

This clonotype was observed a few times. The DNA for the CDR3 is TGTGCCAGCAGTAACAGGGACGGGTCCGGTGGCTACACCTTC. This codes for CASSNRDGSGGYTF. The chain couples TRBV27 to TRBJ1-2, with D possibly being TRBD1 (6 bases). Trimming pared 5 bases from V and 7 bases from J, leaving 17 bases between. There are 14 residues in the CDR3. Germline CDR1 MNHEY, CDR2 SMNVEV (reference sequence).

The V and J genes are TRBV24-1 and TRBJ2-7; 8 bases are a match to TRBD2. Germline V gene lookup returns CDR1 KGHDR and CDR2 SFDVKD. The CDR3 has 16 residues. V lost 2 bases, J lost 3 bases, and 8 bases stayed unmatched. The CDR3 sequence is CATSDSASGGGYEQYF. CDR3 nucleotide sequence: TGTGCCACCAGTGATTCCGCATCGGGAGGGGGCTACGAGCAGTACTTC.

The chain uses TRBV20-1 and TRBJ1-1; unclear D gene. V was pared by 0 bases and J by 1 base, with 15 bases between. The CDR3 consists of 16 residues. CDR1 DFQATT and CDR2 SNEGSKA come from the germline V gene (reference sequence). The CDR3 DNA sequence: TGCAGTGCTAGAGATTGGGTGGCCAGAGCGAACACTGAAGCTTTCTTT. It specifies CSARDWVARANTEAFF.

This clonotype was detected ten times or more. The CDR3 region has the DNA TGTGCCAGCAGCATGACTAGCGCTTCATCCTACAATGAGCAGTTCTTC. It encodes CASSMTSASSYNEQFF. The rearrangement uses TRBV7-2 and TRBJ2-1; TRBD2 agrees at 8 bases. The CDR3 has 16 amino acids. Germline loops: CDR1 SGHTA, CDR2 FQGNSA. The ends lost 5 bases at V and 1 base at J; junction bases unmatched: 7.

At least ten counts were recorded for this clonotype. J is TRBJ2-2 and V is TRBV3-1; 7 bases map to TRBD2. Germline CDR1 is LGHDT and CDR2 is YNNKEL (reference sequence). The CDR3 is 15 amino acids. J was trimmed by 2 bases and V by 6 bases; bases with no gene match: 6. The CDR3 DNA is TGTGCCAGCAGTAAAGCGGGACTTAACACCGGGGAGCTGTTTTTT. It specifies CASSKAGLNTGELFF. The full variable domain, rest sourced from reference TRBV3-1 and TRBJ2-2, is DTAVSQTPKYLVTQMGNDKSIKCEQNLGHDTMYWYKQDSKKFLKIMFSYNNKELIINETVPNRFSPKSPDKAHLNLHINSLELGDSAVYFCASSKAGLNTGELFFGEGSRLTVL.

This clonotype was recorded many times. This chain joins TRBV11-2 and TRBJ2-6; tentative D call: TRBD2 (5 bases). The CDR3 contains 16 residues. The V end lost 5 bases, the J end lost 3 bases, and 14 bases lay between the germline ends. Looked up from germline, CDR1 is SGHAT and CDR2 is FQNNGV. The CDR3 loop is CASSPSSGGGANVLTF. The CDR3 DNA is TGTGCCAGCAGCCCCTCCAGCGGTGGTGGGGCCAACGTCCTGACTTTC.

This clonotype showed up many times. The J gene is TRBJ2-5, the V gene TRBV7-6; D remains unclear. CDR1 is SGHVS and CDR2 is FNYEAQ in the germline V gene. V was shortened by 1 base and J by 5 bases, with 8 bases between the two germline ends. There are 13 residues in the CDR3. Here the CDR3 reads CASSLGVGETQYF. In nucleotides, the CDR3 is TGTGCCAGCAGCTTAGGAGTGGGGGAGACCCAGTACTTC.